This T cell receptor beta chain was identified in a study of patients and donors after allogeneic stem cell transplantation. V was cut by 6 bases and J by 9 bases, with 20 bases left in between. This CDR3 has 15 residues. Via MiXCR, TCRdb re-called the RT-PCR reads, giving one row per CDR3 protein. In the table there are about 110,000 distinct CDR3 sequences, approximately 35% of which are singletons. The TCR sequence derives from a human donor who was either an allogeneic HSCT recipient or a stem cell or donor lymphocyte infusion donor (not recorded which). It is not recorded whose cells these are; they may come from a transplant donor. Sequencing was performed on blood, either unsorted or a sorted T cell fraction (not recorded which). The chain uses TRBV12-3 or TRBV12-4 and TRBJ1-4; tentative D call: TRBD1 (6 bases). This chain's CDR3 is CASSPDRPIMKKLFF. The CDR3 DNA reads TGTGCCAGCAGCCCCGACAGGCCAATAATGAAAAAACTGTTTTTT.